The clone carrying this TCR beta chain has a count of ten or more. Its antigen is unidentified. TCRdb itself ran the reads through MiXCR, one entry per CDR3 protein. The sample consists of roughly 500,000 distinct CDR3 sequences, around 10% of them appearing once. The CDR3 length is 18 residues. Per the germline V gene, CDR1 is SGHTA and CDR2 is FQGNSA. J gave up 5 bases and V 1 base, and 13 bases lay outside the gene matches. These data are taken from a study of T cell repertoires in cytomegalovirus infection. Study at large: Shared public TCR beta signatures pointed to both CMV infection and a matching HLA type. Overall study results and limits: Adding up the frequency of public TCR beta families identified people who carried CMV plus the relevant HLA. What dominated the ex vivo response were HLA-C-restricted CMV-specific TCR beta clonotypes.

The gene calls are TRBV7-2 and TRBJ2-3; TRBD2 matches at 9 bases. The TCR was taken from a human donor in good health (CMV status not recorded). Some clones in this sample may be carry-over from other donors' samples. The source material was PBMCs. This chain's CDR3 is CASSLDRSAGGLVDTQYF. The CDR3 DNA reads as TGTGCCAGCAGCTTAGATAGGTCAGCGGGAGGCTTGGTAGATACGCAGTATTTT.